The 22 T cell receptor beta chains reported below all come from one sample, sequenced in a study of early T cells in non-severe SARS-CoV-2 infection. TCRdb itself ran the 5' RACE reads through MiXCR, one entry per CDR3 protein. Of tens of thousands of distinct CDR3 sequences listed, under 30% are singletons. The source material was whole blood, sampled at baseline. The source is an adult who was a healthcare worker with PCR-confirmed SARS-CoV-2 infection or an uninfected control (not recorded which).

In its sample, this clonotype was seen a few times. This sequence joins TRBV18 and TRBJ2-7; TRBD2 might be the D (5 bases). In germline, CDR1 is KGHSH, CDR2 LQKENI. The V end was cut by 6 bases, the J end by 3 bases, with 18 bases between. The CDR3 is 15 residues long. This chain's CDR3 is CASSPSVRALYEQYF. The CDR3 DNA is TGTGCCAGCTCCCCCTCGGTGAGGGCGCTCTACGAGCAGTACTTC.

This rearrangement joins TRBV7-6 to TRBJ2-7; 7 bases agree with TRBD1. From germline, CDR1 is SGHVS and CDR2 FNYEAQ. V lost 5 bases and J lost 1; bases outside the gene matches: 2. The length of the CDR3 is 13 residues. The CDR3 bases are TGTGCCAGCAGCCGGGACAGATCCTACGAGCAGTACTTC. This encodes CASSRDRSYEQYF.

The V gene is TRBV7-2, the J gene TRBJ2-7; 12 bases match TRBD2. The CDR3 spans 14 residues. The trim removed 5 bases at V and 6 bases at J, leaving 5 bases unmatched. Germline V gives CDR1 SGHTA, CDR2 FQGNSA. CDR3 loop: CASSALAGGSEQYF. The CDR3 coding sequence is TGTGCCAGCAGCGCACTAGCGGGGGGCTCCGAGCAGTACTTC.

This clonotype was seen ten or more times. The genes are TRBV19 and TRBJ1-2; no reliable D call. V was trimmed by 5 bases and J by 1 base, leaving 8 bases between them. The CDR3 runs to 13 residues. CDR1 and CDR2 (germline): LNHDA, SQIVND (reference sequence). The CDR3 nucleotides are TGTGCCAGTAGTTCAGGAGTTAACTATGGCTACACCTTC. Encoded protein: CASSSGVNYGYTF.

The chain couples TRBV18 to TRBJ2-7, with D possibly TRBD2 on 5 matching bases. CDR3 length: 14 residues. V lost 3 bases, J lost 4 bases, and 13 bases lay in between. CDR1 and CDR2 (germline): KGHSH, LQKENI. Written as DNA, the CDR3 is TGTGCCAGCTCACCCCCGGGAAGACCTTACGAGCAGTACTTC. It encodes CASSPPGRPYEQYF.

This chain joins TRBV6-4 and TRBJ1-1; D is possibly TRBD1 (5 bases). The germline gives CDR1 MRHNA, CDR2 SNTAGT. The CDR3 is 14 residues long. V was shortened by 6 bases and J by 3 bases, with 14 bases between the two germline ends. The CDR3: CASRPDNRDTEAFF. The CDR3, as DNA: TGTGCCAGCAGACCGGACAATAGGGACACTGAAGCTTTCTTT.

The chain links TRBV7-6 to TRBJ2-7, with D possibly being TRBD2 (5 bases). The germline V gene has CDR1 SGHVS and CDR2 FNYEAQ. This CDR3 contains 14 residues. The V and J ends lost 5 bases and 3 bases respectively, with 14 bases between them. DNA of the CDR3: TGTGCCAGCAGCCCCGGACTGGGCATCTACGAGCAGTACTTC. This codes for CASSPGLGIYEQYF.

This clonotype has only a few counts. This chain joins TRBV5-1 and TRBJ1-6; TRBD1 might be the D (5 bases). Between the trimmed V and J ends, which lost 4 bases and 6 bases, there was a span of 11 bases. This CDR3 spans 14 amino acids. CDR1 and CDR2 (germline): SGHRS, YFSETQ. The CDR3 sequence is CASSVTESNSPLHF. As DNA, the CDR3 is TGCGCCAGCAGCGTGACAGAATCTAATTCACCCCTCCACTTT. Combining the CDR3 with reference TRBV5-1 and TRBJ1-6 gives the whole variable domain KAGVTQTPRYLIKTRGQQVTLSCSPISGHRSVSWYQQTPGQGLQFLFEYFSETQRNKGNFPGRFSGRQFSNSRSEMNVSTLELGDSALYLCASSVTESNSPLHFGNGTRLTVT.

This chain connects TRBV10-3 to TRBJ1-5, with TRBD1 identical over 7 bases. J was trimmed by 5 bases and V by 6 bases; bases with no gene match: 13. The length of the CDR3 is 16 residues. From germline, CDR1 is ENHRY and CDR2 SYGVKD. CDR3 DNA sequence: TGTGCCATCAGCAGGGGGACAGCCCGGGGAGATCAGCCCCAGCATTTT. Translation gives CAISRGTARGDQPQHF.

This clonotype was counted once. The chain combines TRBV20-1 with TRBJ1-1, with 11 bases matching TRBD1. Trimming at V came to 6 bases and at J to 5 bases, leaving 5 bases not matched to a gene. The germline V gene has CDR1 DFQATT and CDR2 SNEGSKA (reference sequence). The CDR3 is 13 residues long. The CDR3 DNA reads TGCAGTGCCAGGGACAGGGGGAGGACTGAAGCTTTCTTT. Amino acids: CSARDRGRTEAFF.

Sample share makes this clonotype medium-sized. The rearrangement joins TRBV2 to TRBJ2-7, with D uncertain. This CDR3 comprises 12 residues. V lost 3 bases and J lost 2, with 5 bases in between. From germline, CDR1 is SNHLY and CDR2 FYNNEI. The CDR3 sequence: CASSESPYEQYF. The CDR3 DNA is TGTGCCAGCAGTGAGTCCCCCTACGAGCAGTACTTC.

This clonotype was picked up a small number of times. The V gene is TRBV10-3, the J gene TRBJ2-7; D unresolved. Trimming left V 2 bases short and J 5 bases short, with 7 bases between. This CDR3 spans 12 amino acids. Germline lookup yields CDR1 ENHRY and CDR2 SYGVKD. CDR3 in DNA: TGTGCCATCAGTGAGACGGCGGACGAGCAGTACTTC. It specifies CAISETADEQYF.

V is TRBV6-1 and J is TRBJ2-7; the D gene is possibly TRBD2 (6 bases). This CDR3 comprises 13 residues. Germline V lookup: CDR1 MNHNS, CDR2 SASEGT. Trimming took off 4 bases at V and 3 bases at J, with 10 bases between the two ends. CDR3 in DNA: TGTGCCAGCAGTGTGGCGGGGAGCTACGAGCAGTACTTC. Residues: CASSVAGSYEQYF.

The chain employs TRBV5-1 and TRBJ2-7; D may be TRBD1 (5 bases). Germline V gives CDR1 SGHRS, CDR2 YFSETQ. This CDR3 spans 13 amino acids. Trimming took off 4 bases at V and 3 bases at J, with 11 bases between the two ends. This chain's CDR3 is CASSTGSYYEQYF. The CDR3 nucleotides read TGCGCCAGCAGCACAGGAAGCTACTACGAGCAGTACTTC.

J is TRBJ2-5 and V is TRBV12-5; D is possibly TRBD1 or TRBD2 (5 bases each). V shed 2 bases and J shed 1 base, with 8 bases lying between them. Germline V gives CDR1 LGHNT, CDR2 FRNRAP. This CDR3 is 14 amino acids long. The CDR3 is CASGLSGTQETQYF. As DNA, the CDR3 is TGTGCTAGTGGTTTGTCCGGGACCCAAGAGACCCAGTACTTC.

This clonotype has only a few counts. The chain uses TRBV27 and TRBJ1-2, with TRBD1 as a possible D gene (6 bases). V shed 5 bases and J shed 6 bases, with 10 bases lying between them. CDR3 length: 12 residues. Germline values: CDR1 MNHEY, CDR2 SMNVEV (reference sequence). This CDR3 reads CASSNRENGYTF. The CDR3 DNA reads TGTGCCAGCAGTAACAGGGAAAATGGCTACACCTTC.

The genes are TRBV11-2 and TRBJ1-2, with D possibly TRBD1 on 6 matching bases. Germline V gene lookup returns CDR1 SGHAT and CDR2 FQNNGV. V shed 0 bases and J shed 0 bases, with 14 bases lying between them. CDR3 size: 17 residues. The CDR3 sequence: CASSLDPRTAANYGYTF. The CDR3 DNA follows: TGTGCCAGCAGCTTAGACCCGAGGACAGCCGCTAACTATGGCTACACCTTC.

The chain uses TRBV21-1 and TRBJ2-7; whether TRBD1, the table's D call, matches the DNA was not checked. TRBV21-1 is labeled a pseudogene. The CDR3 loop spans 13 amino acids. CDR3 loop: CASRGGQGIVQYF. The CDR3, as DNA: TGTGCCAGCAGAGGGGGACAGGGGATCGTGCAGTACTTC.

The chain links TRBV9 to TRBJ1-4; 10 bases line up with TRBD1. The V segment lost 3 bases and the J segment 8 bases; nucleotides outside the gene matches: 13. The CDR3 is 17 residues long. Germline V lookup: CDR1 SGDLS, CDR2 YYNGEE. CDR3 amino acids: CASSARLTGQGSEKLFF. In nucleotides, the CDR3 is TGTGCCAGCAGCGCAAGACTTACGGGACAGGGGTCCGAAAAACTGTTTTTT.

This clonotype has just a few counts. The chain employs TRBV6-5 and TRBJ2-1; 8 bases are a match to TRBD1. Germline V CDR1 and CDR2: MNHEY, SVGAGI. Trimming took 9 bases from V and 0 from J; bases not matched to a gene: 1. The CDR3 length is 13 residues. CDR3 DNA: TGTGCCAGTGGACAGGGCTCCTACAATGAGCAGTTCTTC. It specifies CASGQGSYNEQFF.

The CDR3 bases are TGTGCCAGCAGCCCTAGGGGGAGCCAAGAGACCCAGTACTTC. Translation: CASSPRGSQETQYF. The V gene is TRBV3-1, the J gene TRBJ2-5, with a possible D match to TRBD1 (6 bases). Germline lookup yields CDR1 LGHDT and CDR2 YNNKEL (reference sequence). The CDR3 consists of 14 residues. V was cut by 4 bases and J by 1 base, with 10 bases left in between.

This chain links TRBV6-2 or TRBV6-3 with TRBJ2-1; tentatively, D is TRBD2 (5 bases). The germline CDR1 and CDR2 sequences are MNHEY and SVGEGT. The V gene lost 6 bases and the J gene lost 5 bases, with 11 bases spanning the gap. This CDR3 has 13 amino acids. CDR3 residues: CASRPMGDNEQFF. The CDR3, as DNA: TGTGCCAGCAGACCTATGGGAGACAATGAGCAGTTCTTC.